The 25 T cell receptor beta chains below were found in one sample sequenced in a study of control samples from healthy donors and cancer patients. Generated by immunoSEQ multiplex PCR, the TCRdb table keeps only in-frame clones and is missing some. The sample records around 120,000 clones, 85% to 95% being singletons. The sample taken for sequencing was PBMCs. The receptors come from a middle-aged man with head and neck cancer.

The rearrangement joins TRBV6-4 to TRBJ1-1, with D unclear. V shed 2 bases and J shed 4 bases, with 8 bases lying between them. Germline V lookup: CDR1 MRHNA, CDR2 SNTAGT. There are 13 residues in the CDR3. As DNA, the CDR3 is TGTGCCAGCAGTGACAGGGAGGGCACTGAAGCTTTCTTT. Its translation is CASSDREGTEAFF.

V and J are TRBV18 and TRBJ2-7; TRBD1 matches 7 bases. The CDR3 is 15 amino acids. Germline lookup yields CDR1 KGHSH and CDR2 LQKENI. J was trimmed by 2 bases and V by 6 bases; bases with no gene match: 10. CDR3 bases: TGTGCCAGCTCCCTGAGACAGGGCCCGACCTACGAGCAGTACTTC. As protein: CASSLRQGPTYEQYF. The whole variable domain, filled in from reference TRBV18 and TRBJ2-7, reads NAGVMQNPRHLVRRRGQEARLRCSPMKGHSHVYWYRQLPEEGLKFMVYLQKENIIDESGMPKERFSAEFPKEGPSILRIQQVVRGDSAAYFCASSLRQGPTYEQYFGPGTRLTVT.

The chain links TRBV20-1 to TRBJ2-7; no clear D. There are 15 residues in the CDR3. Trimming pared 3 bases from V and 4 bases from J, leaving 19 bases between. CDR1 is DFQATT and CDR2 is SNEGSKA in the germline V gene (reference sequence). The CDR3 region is CSASPVFHRKYEQYF. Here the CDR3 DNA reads TGCAGTGCTAGTCCGGTTTTTCACCGAAAGTACGAGCAGTACTTC.

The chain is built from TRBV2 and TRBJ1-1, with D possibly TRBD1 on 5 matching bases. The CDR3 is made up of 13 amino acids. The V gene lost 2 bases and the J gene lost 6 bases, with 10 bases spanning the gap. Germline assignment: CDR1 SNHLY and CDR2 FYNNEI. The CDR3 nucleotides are TGTGCCAGCAGTGAACAGACAGTCTCTGAAGCTTTCTTT. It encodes CASSEQTVSEAFF.

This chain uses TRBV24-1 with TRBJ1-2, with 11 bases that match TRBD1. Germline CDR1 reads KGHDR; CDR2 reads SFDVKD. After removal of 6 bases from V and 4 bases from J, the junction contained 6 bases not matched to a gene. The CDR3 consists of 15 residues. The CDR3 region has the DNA TGTGCCACCAGTCTAGGACAGGGGGCTGGCTATGGCTACACCTTC. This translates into CATSLGQGAGYGYTF.

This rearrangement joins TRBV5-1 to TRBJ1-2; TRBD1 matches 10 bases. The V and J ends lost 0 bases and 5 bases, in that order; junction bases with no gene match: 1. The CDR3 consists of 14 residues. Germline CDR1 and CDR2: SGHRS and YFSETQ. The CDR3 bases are TGCGCCAGCAGCTTGGGGGACAGGGGATATGGCTACACCTTC. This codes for CASSLGDRGYGYTF. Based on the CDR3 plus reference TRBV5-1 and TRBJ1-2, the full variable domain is KAGVTQTPRYLIKTRGQQVTLSCSPISGHRSVSWYQQTPGQGLQFLFEYFSETQRNKGNFPGRFSGRQFSNSRSEMNVSTLELGDSALYLCASSLGDRGYGYTFGSGTRLTVV.

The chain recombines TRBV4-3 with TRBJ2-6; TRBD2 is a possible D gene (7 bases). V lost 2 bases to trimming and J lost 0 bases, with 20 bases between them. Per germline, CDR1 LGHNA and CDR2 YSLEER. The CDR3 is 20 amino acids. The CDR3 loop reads CASSQKRGGHLSSGANVLTF. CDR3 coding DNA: TGCGCCAGCAGCCAAAAAAGGGGGGGACATCTAAGCTCTGGGGCCAACGTCCTGACTTTC.

In nucleotides, the CDR3 is TGCGCCAGCAGTGAGGGACAGGGGAGAATGAACACTGAAGCTTTCTTT. It translates to CASSEGQGRMNTEAFF. V usage is TRBV4-1 and J usage is TRBJ1-1, with TRBD1 matching 10 bases. In germline, CDR1 is MGHRA, CDR2 YSYEKL. The CDR3 runs to 16 residues. Losses at the gene ends were 6 bases for V and 0 bases for J; bases not matched to a gene: 7.

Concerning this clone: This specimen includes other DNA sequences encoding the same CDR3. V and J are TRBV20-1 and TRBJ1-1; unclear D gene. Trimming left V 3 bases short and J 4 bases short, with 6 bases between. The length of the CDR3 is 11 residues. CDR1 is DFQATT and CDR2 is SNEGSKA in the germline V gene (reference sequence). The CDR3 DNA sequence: TGCAGTGCTAGGGGAGCCACTGAAGCTTTCTTT. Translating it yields CSARGATEAFF.

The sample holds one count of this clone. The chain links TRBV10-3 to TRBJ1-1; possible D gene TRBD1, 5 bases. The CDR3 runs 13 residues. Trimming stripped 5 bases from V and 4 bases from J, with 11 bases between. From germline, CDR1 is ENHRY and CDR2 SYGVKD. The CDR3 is CAISSREVTEAFF. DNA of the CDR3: TGTGCCATCAGTTCCAGGGAGGTCACTGAAGCTTTCTTT.

The DNA of the CDR3 is TGCGCCAGCAGCTTGGTCCCTAGCGGGGGCCAAGAGACCCAGTACTTC. Its translation is CASSLVPSGGQETQYF. The chain carries TRBV5-1 and TRBJ2-5; 10 bases fit TRBD2. The germline V gene has CDR1 SGHRS and CDR2 YFSETQ. The V gene end was trimmed by 0 bases and the J gene end by 1 base; junction bases not matched to a gene: 3. The CDR3 runs 16 residues.

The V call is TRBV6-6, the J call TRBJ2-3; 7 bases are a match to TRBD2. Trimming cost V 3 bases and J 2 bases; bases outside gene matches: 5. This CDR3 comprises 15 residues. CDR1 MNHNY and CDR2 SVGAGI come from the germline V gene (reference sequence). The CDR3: CASSYRGLSTDTQYF. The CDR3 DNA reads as TGTGCCAGCAGTTATCGGGGACTATCCACAGATACGCAGTATTTT.

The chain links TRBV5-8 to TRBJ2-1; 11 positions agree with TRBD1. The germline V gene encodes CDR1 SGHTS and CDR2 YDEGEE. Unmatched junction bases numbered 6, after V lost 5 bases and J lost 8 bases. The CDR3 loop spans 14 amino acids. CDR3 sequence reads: CASRTGTGGDEQFF. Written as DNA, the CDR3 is TGTGCCAGCAGAACCGGGACAGGGGGGGATGAGCAGTTCTTC.

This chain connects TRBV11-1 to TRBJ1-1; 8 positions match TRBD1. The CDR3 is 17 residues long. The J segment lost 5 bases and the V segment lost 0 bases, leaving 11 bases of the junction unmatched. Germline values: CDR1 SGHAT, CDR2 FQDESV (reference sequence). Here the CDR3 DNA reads TGTGCCAGCAGCTTAGCGGGGGCAGGGGGCTTTCGGACTGAAGCTTTCTTT. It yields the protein CASSLAGAGGFRTEAFF.

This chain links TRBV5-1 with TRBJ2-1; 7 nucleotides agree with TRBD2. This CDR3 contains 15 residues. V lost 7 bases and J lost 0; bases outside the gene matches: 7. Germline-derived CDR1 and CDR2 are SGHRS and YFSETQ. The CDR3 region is CASRSGGSSYNEQFF. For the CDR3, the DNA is TGCGCCAGCCGGTCCGGGGGGTCCTCCTACAATGAGCAGTTCTTC.

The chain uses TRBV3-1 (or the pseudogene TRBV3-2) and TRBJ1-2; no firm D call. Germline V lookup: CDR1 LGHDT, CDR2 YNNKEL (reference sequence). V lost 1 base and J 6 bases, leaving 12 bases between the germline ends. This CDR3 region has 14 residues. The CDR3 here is CASSQGLETNGYTF. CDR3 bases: TGTGCCAGCAGCCAAGGACTTGAAACTAATGGCTACACCTTC.

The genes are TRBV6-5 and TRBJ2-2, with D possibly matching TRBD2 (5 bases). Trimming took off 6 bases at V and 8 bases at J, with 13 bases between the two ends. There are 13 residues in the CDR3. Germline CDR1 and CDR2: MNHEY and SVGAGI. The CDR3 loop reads CASREATRGELFF. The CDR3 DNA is TGTGCCAGCAGGGAGGCCACCAGGGGGGAGCTGTTTTTT.

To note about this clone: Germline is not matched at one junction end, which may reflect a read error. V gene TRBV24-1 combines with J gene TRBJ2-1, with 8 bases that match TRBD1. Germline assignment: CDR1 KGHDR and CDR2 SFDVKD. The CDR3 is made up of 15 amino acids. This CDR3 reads CATSSLGQGNNEQFF. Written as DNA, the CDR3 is TGTGCTACCAGTTCCTTAGGACAGGGAAACAATGAGCAGTTCTTC.

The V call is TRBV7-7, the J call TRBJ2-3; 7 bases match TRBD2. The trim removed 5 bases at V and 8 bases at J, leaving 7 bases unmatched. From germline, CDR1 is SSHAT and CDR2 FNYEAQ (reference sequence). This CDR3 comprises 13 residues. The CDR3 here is CASSPSGSGTQYF. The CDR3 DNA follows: TGTGCCAGCAGCCCTAGCGGTTCGGGTACGCAGTATTTT.

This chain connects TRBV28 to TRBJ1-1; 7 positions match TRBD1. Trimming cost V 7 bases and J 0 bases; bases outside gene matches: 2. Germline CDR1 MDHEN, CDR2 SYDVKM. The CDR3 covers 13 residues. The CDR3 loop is CASKDRLNTEAFF. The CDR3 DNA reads TGTGCCAGCAAGGACAGGCTGAACACTGAAGCTTTCTTT. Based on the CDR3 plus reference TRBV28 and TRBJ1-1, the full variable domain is DVKVTQSSRYLVKRTGEKVFLECVQDMDHENMFWYRQDPGLGLRLIYFSYDVKMKEKGDIPEGYSVSREKKERFSLILESASTNQTSMYLCASKDRLNTEAFFGQGTRLTVV.

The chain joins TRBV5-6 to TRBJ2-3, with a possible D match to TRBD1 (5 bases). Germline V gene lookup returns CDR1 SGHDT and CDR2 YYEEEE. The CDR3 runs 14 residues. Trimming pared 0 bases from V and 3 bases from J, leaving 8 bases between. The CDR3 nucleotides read TGTGCCAGCAGCTTGGCAGGGTCTACAGATACGCAGTATTTT. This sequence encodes CASSLAGSTDTQYF.

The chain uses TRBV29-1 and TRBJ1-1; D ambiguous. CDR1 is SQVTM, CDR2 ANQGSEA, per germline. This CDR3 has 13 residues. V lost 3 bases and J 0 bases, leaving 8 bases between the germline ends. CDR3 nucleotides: TGCAGCGTTGATAACAGTTTGAACACTGAAGCTTTCTTT. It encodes CSVDNSLNTEAFF.

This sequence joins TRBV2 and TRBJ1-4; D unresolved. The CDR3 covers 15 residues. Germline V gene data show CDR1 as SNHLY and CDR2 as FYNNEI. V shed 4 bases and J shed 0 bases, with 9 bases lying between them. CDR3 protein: CASSVNTATNEKLFF. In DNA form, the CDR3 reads TGTGCCAGCAGTGTAAATACAGCAACTAATGAAAAACTGTTTTTT.

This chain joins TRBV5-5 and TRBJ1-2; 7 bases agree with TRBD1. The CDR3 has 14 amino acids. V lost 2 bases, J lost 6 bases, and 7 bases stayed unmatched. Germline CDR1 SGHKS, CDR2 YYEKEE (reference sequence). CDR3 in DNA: TGTGCCAGCAGCTTTACAGGGGATTTGGATGGCTACACCTTC. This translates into CASSFTGDLDGYTF.

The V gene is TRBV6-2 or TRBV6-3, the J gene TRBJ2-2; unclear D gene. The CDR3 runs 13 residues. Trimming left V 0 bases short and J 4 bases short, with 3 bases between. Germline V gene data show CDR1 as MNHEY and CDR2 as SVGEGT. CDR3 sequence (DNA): TGTGCCAGCAGTTACTCAGGCACCGGGGAGCTGTTTTTT. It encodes CASSYSGTGELFF.